This TCR beta chain was documented in a study of CD8+ T cells in alopecia areata. The wider study: A regimen of oral tofacitinib, 5 to 10 mg twice daily, was given to treated patients. Tofacitinib ran 6 to 18 months, followed by 6 months off drug. General study findings and limits: Although TCR sharing was seen in mice, sharing across patients was less clear, possibly for HLA-related reasons.

In the case of this clone: Its target is not known.

Extracted RNA was reverse transcribed into cDNA, the sequencing template. Clones were read by immunoSEQ multiplex PCR, and TCRdb kept only the in-frame ones, dropping some. The top ten clones hold around 0.46% of a sample with 200,000 to 250,000 clones, 57% of them seen once. Sorting separated CD4+ and CD8+ T cells out of PBMCs. The material was CD4+ T cells sorted from blood, obtained at week 0. This TCR derives from a human donor with alopecia areata.

CDR3 nucleotide sequence: TGTGCCAGCAGCTTCCCTCGCGCGAACACTGAAGCTTTCTTT. Residues: CASSFPRANTEAFF. V is TRBV7-2 and J is TRBJ1-1; D call uncertain. This CDR3 has 14 residues. The ends were cut back, 3 bases at V and 1 base at J, with 9 bases in the middle. Germline V gene data show CDR1 as SGHTA and CDR2 as FQGNSA.